This T cell receptor (beta chain) comes out of a study of blood T cell repertoires in COVID-19. This CDR3 is built from 14 residues. CDR1 is MNHEY and CDR2 is SVGAGI in the germline V gene. V lost 6 bases and J 0 bases, leaving 11 bases between the germline ends. Sequencing used immunoSEQ multiplex PCR; TCRdb keeps in-frame clones, though not all of them. The profile covers 200,000 to 250,000 clones, with about 93% appearing a single time and more than 0.65% taken by the ten largest. Sequenced material: peripheral blood. The chain combines TRBV6-5 with TRBJ1-1; perhaps TRBD1 as D (5 bases). The TCR sequence derives from a young man with COVID-19, enrolled during active disease. For the CDR3, the DNA is TGTGCCAGCAGAGTAGGGGAATTGAACACTGAAGCTTTCTTT. This sequence encodes CASRVGELNTEAFF.